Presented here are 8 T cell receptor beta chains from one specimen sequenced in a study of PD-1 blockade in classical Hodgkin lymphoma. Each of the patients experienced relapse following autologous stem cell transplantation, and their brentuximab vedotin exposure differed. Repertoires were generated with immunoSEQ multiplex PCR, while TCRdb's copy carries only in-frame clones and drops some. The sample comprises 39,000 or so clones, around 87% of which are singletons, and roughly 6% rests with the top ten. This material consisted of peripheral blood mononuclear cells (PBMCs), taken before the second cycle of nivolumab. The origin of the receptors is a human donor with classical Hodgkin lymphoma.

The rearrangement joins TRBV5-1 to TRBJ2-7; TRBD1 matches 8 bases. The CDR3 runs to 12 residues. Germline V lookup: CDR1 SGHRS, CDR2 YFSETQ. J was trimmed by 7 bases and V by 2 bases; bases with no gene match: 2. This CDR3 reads CASSFQGAEQYF. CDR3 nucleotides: TGCGCCAGCAGCTTCCAGGGGGCGGAGCAGTACTTC.

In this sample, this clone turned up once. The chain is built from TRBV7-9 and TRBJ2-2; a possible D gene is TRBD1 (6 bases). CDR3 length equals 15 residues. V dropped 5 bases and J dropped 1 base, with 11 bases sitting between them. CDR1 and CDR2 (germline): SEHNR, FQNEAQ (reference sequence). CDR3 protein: CASSTGTGNTGELFF. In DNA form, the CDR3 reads TGTGCCAGCAGCACAGGGACGGGGAACACCGGGGAGCTGTTTTTT.

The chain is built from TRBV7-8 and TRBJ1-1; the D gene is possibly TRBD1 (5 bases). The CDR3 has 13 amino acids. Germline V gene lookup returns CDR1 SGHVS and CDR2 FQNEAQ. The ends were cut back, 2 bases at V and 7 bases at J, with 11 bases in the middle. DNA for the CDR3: TGTGCCAGCAGCTTATACGGGGGAGGTGAAGCTTTCTTT. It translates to CASSLYGGGEAFF.

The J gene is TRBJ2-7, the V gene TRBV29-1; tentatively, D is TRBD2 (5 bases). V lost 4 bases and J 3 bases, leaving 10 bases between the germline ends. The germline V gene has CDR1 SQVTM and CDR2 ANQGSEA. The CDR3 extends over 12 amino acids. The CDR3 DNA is TGCAGCGTTGTTTGGGGAGTCTACGAGCAGTACTTC. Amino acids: CSVVWGVYEQYF.

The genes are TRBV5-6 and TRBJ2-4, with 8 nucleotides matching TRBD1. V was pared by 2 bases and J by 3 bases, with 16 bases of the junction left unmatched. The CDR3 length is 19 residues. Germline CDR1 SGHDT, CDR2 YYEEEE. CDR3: CASSLFRGRWIRDKNIQYF. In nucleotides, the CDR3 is TGTGCCAGCAGCTTATTCAGGGGGCGCTGGATAAGGGACAAAAACATTCAGTACTTC.

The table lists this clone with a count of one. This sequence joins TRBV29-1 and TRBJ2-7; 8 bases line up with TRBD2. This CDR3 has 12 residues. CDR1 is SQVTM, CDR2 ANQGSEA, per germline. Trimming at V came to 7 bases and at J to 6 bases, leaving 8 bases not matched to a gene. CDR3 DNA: TGCAGCGGGAGGACTAGCCAGAGCGAGCAGTACTTC. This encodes CSGRTSQSEQYF.

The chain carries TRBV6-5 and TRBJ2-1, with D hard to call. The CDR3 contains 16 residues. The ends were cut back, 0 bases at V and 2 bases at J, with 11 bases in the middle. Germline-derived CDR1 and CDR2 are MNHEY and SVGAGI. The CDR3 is CASSYSANAPYNEQFF. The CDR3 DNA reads TGTGCCAGCAGTTACTCGGCGAACGCTCCCTACAATGAGCAGTTCTTC.

This CDR3 is CASSSDGQPQHF. The CDR3 coding sequence is TGTGCCAGCAGCTCGGACGGGCAGCCCCAGCATTTT. This sequence joins TRBV7-2 and TRBJ1-5; D is ambiguous. Trimming left V 4 bases short and J 7 bases short, with 8 bases between. The germline V gene has CDR1 SGHTA and CDR2 FQGNSA. This CDR3 has 12 amino acids. The whole variable domain, remainder taken from reference TRBV7-2 and TRBJ1-5, is GAGVSQSPSNKVTEKGKDVELRCDPISGHTALYWYRQSLGQGLEFLIYFQGNSAPDKSGLPSDRFSAERTGGSVSTLTIQRTQQEDSAVYLCASSSDGQPQHFGDGTRLSIL.